This TCR beta chain was found in a study of breast tumors, draining lymph nodes, adjacent tissues. General study results and limits: Tumors had less TCR diversity than lymph nodes, more than nontumor tissue. Data fit most tumor T cells coming from lymph node, expanding in tumor.

TCRdb re-analysed the multiplex PCR reads in MiXCR, keeping a single row per CDR3 protein. The table includes about 140,000 distinct CDR3 sequences, about 31% detected once. This CDR3 spans 18 amino acids. V lost 4 bases, J lost 0 bases, and 21 bases lay in between. The germline CDR1 and CDR2 sequences are SGHAT and FQNNGV. This clonotype showed up just a few times. The antigen is unknown. Breast cancer patients provided tissue from their axillary draining lymph nodes. The source material was axillary lymph node tissue. This sequence originates from a female donor with breast cancer. Some clones in this sample may be carry-over from other donors' samples. The chain employs TRBV11-2 and TRBJ1-2, with D possibly TRBD1 on 5 matching bases. In DNA form, the CDR3 reads TGTGCCAGCAGCTCCCGTCTGGGACCGGGCGACCCTAACTATGGCTACACCTTC. Amino acid sequence: CASSSRLGPGDPNYGYTF.